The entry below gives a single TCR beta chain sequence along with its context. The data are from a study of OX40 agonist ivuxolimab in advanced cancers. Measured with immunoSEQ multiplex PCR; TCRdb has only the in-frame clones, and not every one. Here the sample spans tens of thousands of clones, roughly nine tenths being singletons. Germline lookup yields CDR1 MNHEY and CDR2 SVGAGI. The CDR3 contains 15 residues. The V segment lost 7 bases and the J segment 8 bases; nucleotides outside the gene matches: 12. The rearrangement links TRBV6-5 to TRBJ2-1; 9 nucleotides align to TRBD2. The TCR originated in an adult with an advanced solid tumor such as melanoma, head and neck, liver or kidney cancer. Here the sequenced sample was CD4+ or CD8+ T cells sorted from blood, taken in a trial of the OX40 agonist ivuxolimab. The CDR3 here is CASIPISGRWDEQFF. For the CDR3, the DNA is TGTGCCAGCATTCCAATTAGCGGGAGATGGGATGAGCAGTTCTTC.